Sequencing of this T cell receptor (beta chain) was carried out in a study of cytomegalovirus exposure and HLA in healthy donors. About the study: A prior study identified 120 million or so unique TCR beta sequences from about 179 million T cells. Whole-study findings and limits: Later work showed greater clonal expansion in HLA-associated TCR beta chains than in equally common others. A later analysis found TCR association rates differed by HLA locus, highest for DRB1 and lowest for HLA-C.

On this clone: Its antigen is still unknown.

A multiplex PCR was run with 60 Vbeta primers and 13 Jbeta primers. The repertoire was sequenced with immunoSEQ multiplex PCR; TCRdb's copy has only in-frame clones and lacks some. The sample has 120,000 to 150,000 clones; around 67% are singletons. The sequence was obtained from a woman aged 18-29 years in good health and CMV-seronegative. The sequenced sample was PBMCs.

CDR3 residues: CASGYRDRGRETQYF. CDR3 bases: TGTGCCAGCGGGTACCGGGACAGGGGGCGAGAGACCCAGTACTTC. This chain links TRBV11-2 with TRBJ2-5; TRBD1 matches at 12 bases. Germline V gene lookup returns CDR1 SGHAT and CDR2 FQNNGV. J was trimmed by 4 bases and V by 8 bases; bases with no gene match: 8. The CDR3 contains 15 residues. The whole variable domain, remainder taken from reference TRBV11-2 and TRBJ2-5, is EAGVAQSPRYKIIEKRQSVAFWCNPISGHATLYWYQQILGQGPKLLIQFQNNGVVDDSQLPKDRFSAERLKGVDSTLKIQPAKLEDSAVYLCASGYRDRGRETQYFGPGTRLLVL.